The clone carrying this TCR beta chain has only a few counts. TCRdb independently ran MiXCR on the 5' RACE reads; one entry per CDR3 protein. The sample comprises around 50,000 distinct CDR3 sequences, 15% to 20% of which are singletons, and under 2.5% rests with the top ten. The material sequenced was naive CD4+ T cells sorted from blood. Subset reported: naive CD4+ T cells, CD4+CD45RA+CD25-. The receptor comes from a female donor with breast cancer.

The CDR3, as DNA: TGCAGTGCTAGAGTCGGGACCACATACGATACGCAGTATTTT. This translates into CSARVGTTYDTQYF. J is TRBJ2-3 and V is TRBV20-1, with D possibly being TRBD1 or TRBD2 (5 bases each). Germline V lookup: CDR1 DFQATT, CDR2 SNEGSKA (reference sequence). CDR3 length: 14 residues. The germline V and J ends were trimmed by 1 base and 6 bases, with 14 bases remaining between them.